This T cell receptor (beta chain) is drawn from a study of blood T cell repertoires in COVID-19. The overall study: Sources were T cells, B-cell-depleted T cells, or PBMCs; the material itself was cDNA or gDNA.

The germline CDR1 and CDR2 sequences are LNHDA and SQIVND (reference sequence). The CDR3 is 14 amino acids. Trimming removed 6 bases from V and 7 bases from J; junction bases left unmatched: 3. Profiling relied on immunoSEQ multiplex PCR, and the TCRdb table lists in-frame clones only, not all of them. The sample has 70,000 to 95,000 clones; just over 85% are singletons. The sequencing input was peripheral blood. The rearrangement uses TRBV19 and TRBJ2-2, with 12 bases lining up with TRBD2. The receptor was derived from a woman in her 70s with acute or convalescent COVID-19. The CDR3 region has the DNA TGTGCCAGTAGGCGGACTAGCGGGGACGGGGAGCTGTTTTTT. Protein product: CASRRTSGDGELFF.